The TCR beta chain under discussion was sequenced for a study of T cell repertoires in cytomegalovirus infection. Study summary: It can be stated that public TCR beta signatures indicated CMV infection as well as a matching HLA type.

The germline V gene has CDR1 LGHDT and CDR2 YNNKEL (reference sequence). Trimming took 0 bases from V and 3 from J, leaving 12 bases between them. This CDR3 comprises 16 residues. Using its own MiXCR run on the reads, TCRdb lists one record per CDR3 protein. The sample holds about 150,000 distinct CDR3 sequences, 23% seen once. Study results and caveats: HLA-C-restricted, CMV-specific TCR beta clonotypes were dominant ex vivo.

As for this clonotype: Its specificity is unknown.

Input material: PBMCs. The clonotype was recovered from a human donor in good health (CMV status not recorded). Some clones in this sample may be carry-over from other donors' samples. V gene TRBV3-1 combines with J gene TRBJ2-1, with D perhaps given as TRBD1 or TRBD2 (5 bases each). This CDR3 reads CASSQDWDPRYNEQFF. CDR3 nucleotides: TGTGCCAGCAGCCAAGATTGGGACCCTCGCTACAATGAGCAGTTCTTC.